This T cell receptor beta chain appears in the sequencing data of a study of cytomegalovirus exposure and HLA in healthy donors. This clone was recorded once. PCR employed 60 Vbeta and 13 Jbeta primers. The table came from immunoSEQ multiplex PCR; TCRdb's copy has only in-frame clones and leaves some out. The table has roughly 250,000 clones, about 83% seen once. CDR3 length: 15 amino acids. Germline values: CDR1 SGHVS, CDR2 FQNEAQ. The germline V and J ends were trimmed by 5 bases and 4 bases, with 18 bases remaining between them. The chain is built from TRBV7-8 and TRBJ2-7; unclear D gene. Sequences were obtained from PBMCs. This clonotype originated in a woman aged 40 to 50 in good health and CMV-seropositive. CDR3 nucleotide sequence: TGTGCCAGCAGCCCGTCGAGCATATTCACGTACGAGCAGTACTTC. Encoded protein: CASSPSSIFTYEQYF.